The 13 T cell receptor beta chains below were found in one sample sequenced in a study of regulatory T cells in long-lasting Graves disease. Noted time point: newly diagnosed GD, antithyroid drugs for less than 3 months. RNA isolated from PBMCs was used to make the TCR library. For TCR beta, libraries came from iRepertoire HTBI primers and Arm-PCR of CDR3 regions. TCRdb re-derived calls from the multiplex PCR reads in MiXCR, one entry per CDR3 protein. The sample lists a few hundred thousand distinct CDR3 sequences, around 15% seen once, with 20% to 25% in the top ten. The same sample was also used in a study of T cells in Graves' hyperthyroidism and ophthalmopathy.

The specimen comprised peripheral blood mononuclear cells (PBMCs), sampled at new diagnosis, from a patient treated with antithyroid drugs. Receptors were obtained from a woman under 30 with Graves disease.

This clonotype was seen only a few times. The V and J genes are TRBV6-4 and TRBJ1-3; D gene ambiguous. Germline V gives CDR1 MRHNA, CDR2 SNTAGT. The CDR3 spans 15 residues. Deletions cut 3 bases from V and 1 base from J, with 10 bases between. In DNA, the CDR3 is TGTGCCAGCAGTGATTCGACGGTTTCTGGAAACACCATATATTTT. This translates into CASSDSTVSGNTIYF.

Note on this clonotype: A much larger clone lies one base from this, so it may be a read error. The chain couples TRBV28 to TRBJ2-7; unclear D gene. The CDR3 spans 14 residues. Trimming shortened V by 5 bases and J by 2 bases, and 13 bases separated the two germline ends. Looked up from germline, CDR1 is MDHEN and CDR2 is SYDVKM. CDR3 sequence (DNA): TGTGCCAGCAGTCCGGATGGGGTCCCCTACGAGCAGTACTTC. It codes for CASSPDGVPYEQYF.

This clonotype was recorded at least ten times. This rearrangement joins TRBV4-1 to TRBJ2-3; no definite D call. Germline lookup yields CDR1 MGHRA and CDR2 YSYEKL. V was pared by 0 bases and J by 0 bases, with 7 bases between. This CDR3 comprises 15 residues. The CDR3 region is CASSQDRVSTDTQYF. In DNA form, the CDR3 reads TGCGCCAGCAGCCAAGACCGAGTTAGCACAGATACGCAGTATTTT.

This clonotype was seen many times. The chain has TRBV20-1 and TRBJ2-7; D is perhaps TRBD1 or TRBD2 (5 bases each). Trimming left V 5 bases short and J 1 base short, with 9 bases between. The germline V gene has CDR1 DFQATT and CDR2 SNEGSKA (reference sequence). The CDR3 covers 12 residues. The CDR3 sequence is CSAPGASYEQYF. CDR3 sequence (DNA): TGCAGTGCTCCCGGGGCGTCCTACGAGCAGTACTTC.

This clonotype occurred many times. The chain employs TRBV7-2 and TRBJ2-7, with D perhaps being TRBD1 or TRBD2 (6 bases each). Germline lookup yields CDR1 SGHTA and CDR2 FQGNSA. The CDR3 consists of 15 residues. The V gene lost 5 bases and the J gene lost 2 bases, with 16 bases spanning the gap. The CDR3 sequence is CASSPGGPPPYEQYF. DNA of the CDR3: TGTGCCAGCAGCCCTGGGGGGCCACCCCCCTACGAGCAGTACTTC.

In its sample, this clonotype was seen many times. This chain's CDR3 is CAWGGQRPYGYTF. The CDR3 nucleotides are TGTGCCTGGGGGGGACAGCGTCCTTATGGCTACACCTTC. This sequence joins TRBV30 and TRBJ1-2; 7 nucleotides align to TRBD1. In germline, CDR1 is GTSNPN, CDR2 SVGIG (reference sequence). V shed 5 bases, J shed 5 bases, and the junction held 8 bases outside the gene matches. The CDR3 totals 13 residues.

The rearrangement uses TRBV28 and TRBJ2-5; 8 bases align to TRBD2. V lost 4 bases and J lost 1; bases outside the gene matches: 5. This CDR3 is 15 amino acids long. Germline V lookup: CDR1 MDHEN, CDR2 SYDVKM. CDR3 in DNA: TGTGCCAGCAGTTACGGCGGGAGGTTCCAAGAGACCCAGTACTTC. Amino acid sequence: CASSYGGRFQETQYF.

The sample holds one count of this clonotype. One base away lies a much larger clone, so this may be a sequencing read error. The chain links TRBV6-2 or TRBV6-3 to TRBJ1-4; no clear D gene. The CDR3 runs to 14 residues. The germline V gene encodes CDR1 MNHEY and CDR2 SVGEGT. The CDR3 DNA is TGTGCCAGCAGTTATGGATCGGAGGGTGAAAAACTGTCTTTT. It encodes CASSYGSEGEKLSF.

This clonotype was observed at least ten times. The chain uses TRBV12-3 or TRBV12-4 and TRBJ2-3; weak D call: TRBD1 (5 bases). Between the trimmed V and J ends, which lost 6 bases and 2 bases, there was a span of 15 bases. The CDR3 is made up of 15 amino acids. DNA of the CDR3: TGTGCCAGCAGGGATACAGGTGCGGACACAGATACGCAGTATTTT. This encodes CASRDTGADTDTQYF.

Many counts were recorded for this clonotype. The CDR3 bases are TGCAGCGCTGCCACAGGGACCGGGACTAGCGGGGGAGGCGAGCAGTACTTC. Protein product: CSAATGTGTSGGGEQYF. This chain uses TRBV29-1 with TRBJ2-7; 14 bases match TRBD2. CDR3 length: 17 residues. Trimming removed 7 bases from V and 6 bases from J; junction bases left unmatched: 17. The germline gives CDR1 SQVTM, CDR2 ANQGSEA.

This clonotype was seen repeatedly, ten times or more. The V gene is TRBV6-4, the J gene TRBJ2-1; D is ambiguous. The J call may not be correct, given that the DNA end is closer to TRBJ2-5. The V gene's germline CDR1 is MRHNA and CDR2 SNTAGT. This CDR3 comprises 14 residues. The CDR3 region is CASRVDPSSETQYF. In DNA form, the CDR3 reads TGTGCCAGTCGCGTCGATCCCTCTTCGGAGACCCAGTACTTC.

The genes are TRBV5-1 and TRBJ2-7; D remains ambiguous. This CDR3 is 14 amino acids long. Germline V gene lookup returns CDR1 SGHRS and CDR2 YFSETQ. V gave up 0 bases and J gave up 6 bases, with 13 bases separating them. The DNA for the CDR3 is TGCGCCAGCAGCTTGGATGGGCACGGCTCCGAGCAGTACTTC. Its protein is CASSLDGHGSEQYF.

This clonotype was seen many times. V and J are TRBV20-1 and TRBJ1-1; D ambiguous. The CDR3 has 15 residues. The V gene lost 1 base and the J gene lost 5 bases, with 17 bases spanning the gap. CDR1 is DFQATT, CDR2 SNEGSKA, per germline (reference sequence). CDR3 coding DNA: TGCAGTGCTAGAGGTGGAAGCCGAGGATGGACTGAAGCTTTCTTT. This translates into CSARGGSRGWTEAFF.